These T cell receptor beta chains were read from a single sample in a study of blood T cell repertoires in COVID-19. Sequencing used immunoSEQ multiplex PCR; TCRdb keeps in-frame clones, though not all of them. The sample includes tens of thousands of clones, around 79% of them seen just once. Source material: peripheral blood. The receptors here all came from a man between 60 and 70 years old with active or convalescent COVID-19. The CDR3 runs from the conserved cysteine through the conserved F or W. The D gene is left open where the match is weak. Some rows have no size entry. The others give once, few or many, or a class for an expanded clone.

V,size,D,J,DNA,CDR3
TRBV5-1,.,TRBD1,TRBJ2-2,TGCGCCAGCAGCGACCCGGGACAGGGGTTCACCGGGGAGCTGTTTTTT,CASSDPGQGFTGELFF
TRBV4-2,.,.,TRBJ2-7,TGTGCCAGCAGCCAGAGCCTTTACTCCTACGAGCAGTACTTC,CASSQSLYSYEQYF
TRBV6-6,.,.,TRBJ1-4,TGTGCCAGCAGTTACGCCAGTAATGAAAAACTGTTTTTT,CASSYASNEKLFF
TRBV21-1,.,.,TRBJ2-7,TGTGCCCGCGGGGGGACAGGGGGCTCCTACGAGCAGTACTTC,CARGGTGGSYEQYF
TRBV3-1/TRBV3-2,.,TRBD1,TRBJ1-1,TGTGCCAGCAACCGGGACAGGGGGCAATTCCAGTTT,CASNRDRGQFQF
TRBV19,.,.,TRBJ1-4,TGTGCCAGTAGTATGATTCAACTGAGGGAAGAAAAACTGTTTTTT,CASSMIQLREEKLFF
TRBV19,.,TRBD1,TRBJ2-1,TGTGCCAGTAGTTGGCAGGGGGTGGCTGGGCACAATGAGCAGTTCTTC,CASSWQGVAGHNEQFF
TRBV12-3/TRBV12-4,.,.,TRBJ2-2,TGTGCCAGCAGTTACGGCACCGGGGAGCTGTTTTTT,CASSYGTGELFF
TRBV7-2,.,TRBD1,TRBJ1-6,TGTGCCAGCAGCCGTTATGGAGGGACAGCTAATTCACCCCTCCACTTT,CASSRYGGTANSPLHF
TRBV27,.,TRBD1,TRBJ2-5,TGTGCCAGCAGCCGGGACAGGGTTAGCGAGACCCAGTACTTC,CASSRDRVSETQYF
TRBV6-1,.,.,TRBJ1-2,TGTGCCAGCAGTGAAGACGGCAGGGTCGGAGTGAATGGCTACACCTTC,CASSEDGRVGVNGYTF
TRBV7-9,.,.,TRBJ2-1,TGTGCCAGCAGCTTATCCTTGGCAGGCAGCTACAATGAGCAGTTCTTC,CASSLSLAGSYNEQFF
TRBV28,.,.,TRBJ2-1,TGTGCCAGCAGCCGAGGGGGGGCCGCTACTAATGAGCAGTTCTTC,CASSRGGAATNEQFF
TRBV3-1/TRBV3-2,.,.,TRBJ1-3,TGTGCCAGCAGCCAATGTCCACCTGGGCTTTTCTCTGGAAACACCATATATTTT,CASSQCPPGLFSGNTIYF
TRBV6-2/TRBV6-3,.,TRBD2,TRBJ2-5,TGTGCCAGCAGTTCACTGCCGAGACTAGCAGGACAAGAGACCCAGTACTTC,CASSSLPRLAGQETQYF
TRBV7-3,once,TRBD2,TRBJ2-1,TGTGCCACAAGCGGGGGGAACTACAATGAGCAGTTCTTC,CATSGGNYNEQFF
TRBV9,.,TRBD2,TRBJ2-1,TGTGCCAGCAGCCGGCGGACTGGTGGGACTAGCGTTCATGAGCAGTTCTTC,CASSRRTGGTSVHEQFF
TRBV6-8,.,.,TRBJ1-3,TGTGCCAGCACCTCCACTAACGGGGTAGGCGGAAACACCATATATTTT,CASTSTNGVGGNTIYF
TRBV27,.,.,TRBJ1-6,TGTGCCAGCAGTTTAGAGTGGGGACTCAGAAATTCACCCCTCCACTTT,CASSLEWGLRNSPLHF